These 10 T cell receptor beta chains came from one sample sequenced in a study of T-cell reconstitution after alpha-beta-depleted transplantation in children. Unique molecular identifiers were built into the TCRbeta library. TCRdb reprocessed the PCR reads via MiXCR and lists one record per CDR3 protein. The sample lists about 420,000 distinct CDR3 sequences; roughly 16% were seen once. Material: PBMCs, mostly from graft donor cells, obtained 360 days after TCRalphabeta/CD19-depleted stem cell transplant. These TCRs come from a boy under three years old who had a stem cell transplant for Wiskott-Aldrich syndrome, so the T cells may come from the graft donor.

This clonotype was seen ten or more times. The chain uses TRBV12-3 or TRBV12-4 and TRBJ2-7; 8 bases are a match to TRBD1. CDR3 length: 16 amino acids. V lost 4 bases to trimming and J lost 1 base; unmatched junction nucleotides: 9. CDR3 protein: CASSSPRGRGSYEQYF. In DNA form, the CDR3 reads TGTGCCAGCAGTTCCCCCAGGGGGCGAGGTTCCTACGAGCAGTACTTC.

Written as DNA, the CDR3 is TGTGCCAGCAGTCCCTTAAAAGCGAGCTCCTACAATGAGCAGTTCTTC. As protein: CASSPLKASSYNEQFF. The chain employs TRBV6-4 and TRBJ2-1; no definite D call. CDR1 and CDR2 from the germline V gene are MRHNA and SNTAGT. The CDR3 runs to 16 residues. Deletions cut 5 bases from V and 0 bases from J, with 14 bases between.

CDR3 in amino acids: CASSSGTGWQETQYF. The CDR3 DNA sequence: TGTGCCAGCAGCTCGGGGACAGGTTGGCAAGAGACCCAGTACTTC. The chain is built from TRBV7-9 and TRBJ2-5; 8 nucleotides line up with TRBD1. Germline V lookup: CDR1 SEHNR, CDR2 FQNEAQ (reference sequence). The V gene end was trimmed by 4 bases and the J gene end by 2 bases; junction bases not matched to a gene: 6. The CDR3 is 15 amino acids.

This clonotype was seen more than once but under ten times. The rearrangement links TRBV29-1 to TRBJ2-3, with 10 positions matching TRBD2. The ends lost 3 bases at V and 0 bases at J; junction bases unmatched: 3. The CDR3 sequence is 15 residues long. Per the germline V gene, CDR1 is SQVTM and CDR2 is ANQGSEA. Here the CDR3 reads CSVDPTSGSTDTQYF. The CDR3 region has the DNA TGCAGCGTTGACCCGACTAGCGGGAGCACAGATACGCAGTATTTT.

This chain links TRBV7-2 with TRBJ2-3; no clear D gene. V gave up 3 bases and J gave up 2 bases, with 9 bases separating them. Germline CDR1 SGHTA, CDR2 FQGNSA. The CDR3 consists of 14 residues. CDR3: CASSFKASTDTQYF. In nucleotides, the CDR3 is TGTGCCAGCAGCTTCAAGGCCTCCACAGATACGCAGTATTTT. Using reference TRBV7-2 and TRBJ2-3 for the parts outside the CDR3, the full variable domain is GAGVSQSPSNKVTEKGKDVELRCDPISGHTALYWYRQSLGQGLEFLIYFQGNSAPDKSGLPSDRFSAERTGGSVSTLTIQRTQQEDSAVYLCASSFKASTDTQYFGPGTRLTVL.

This chain uses TRBV7-7 with TRBJ2-2, with no clear D. V was trimmed by 3 bases and J by 6 bases, leaving 11 bases between them. The CDR3 covers 14 residues. The germline V gene has CDR1 SSHAT and CDR2 FNYEAQ (reference sequence). CDR3 bases: TGTGCCAGCAGCTTTGCCGGGTCTTCCGGGGAGCTGTTTTTT. Its translation is CASSFAGSSGELFF.

In this sample, this clonotype turned up a few times. The chain uses TRBV18 and TRBJ2-5; D may correspond to TRBD1 or TRBD2 (5 bases each). The CDR3 covers 13 residues. V gave up 0 bases and J gave up 3 bases, with 5 bases separating them. Germline V gene data show CDR1 as KGHSH and CDR2 as LQKENI. The CDR3: CASSPPGEETQYF. The CDR3 DNA sequence: TGTGCCAGCTCACCACCGGGGGAAGAGACCCAGTACTTC.

The table lists this clonotype with a few counts. CDR3 sequence: CASSMGLGAQETQYF. CDR3 DNA: TGTGCCAGTAGTATGGGTCTAGGAGCCCAAGAGACCCAGTACTTC. The gene calls are TRBV19 and TRBJ2-5; no reliable D call. V was shortened by 3 bases and J by 1 base, with 12 bases between the two germline ends. This CDR3 is built from 15 residues. The germline V gene encodes CDR1 LNHDA and CDR2 SQIVND (reference sequence).

The J gene is TRBJ2-1, the V gene TRBV11-1; a weak D match, TRBD2 (5 bases). Germline CDR1 reads SGHAT; CDR2 reads FQDESV (reference sequence). Trimming took 4 bases from V and 2 from J, leaving 21 bases between them. The CDR3 spans 18 residues. In nucleotides, the CDR3 is TGTGCCAGCAGCTCAGAAGCACTAGATTCTAGGGCCTACAATGAGCAGTTCTTC. Amino acid sequence: CASSSEALDSRAYNEQFF.

The rearrangement links TRBV20-1 to TRBJ2-1; 12 bases are shared with TRBD2. The germline V gene encodes CDR1 DFQATT and CDR2 SNEGSKA (reference sequence). The CDR3 is 14 residues long. As DNA, the CDR3 is TGCAGGCCACTAGCGGGGGGTCTTTACAATGAGCAGTTCTTC. It is translated as CRPLAGGLYNEQFF.